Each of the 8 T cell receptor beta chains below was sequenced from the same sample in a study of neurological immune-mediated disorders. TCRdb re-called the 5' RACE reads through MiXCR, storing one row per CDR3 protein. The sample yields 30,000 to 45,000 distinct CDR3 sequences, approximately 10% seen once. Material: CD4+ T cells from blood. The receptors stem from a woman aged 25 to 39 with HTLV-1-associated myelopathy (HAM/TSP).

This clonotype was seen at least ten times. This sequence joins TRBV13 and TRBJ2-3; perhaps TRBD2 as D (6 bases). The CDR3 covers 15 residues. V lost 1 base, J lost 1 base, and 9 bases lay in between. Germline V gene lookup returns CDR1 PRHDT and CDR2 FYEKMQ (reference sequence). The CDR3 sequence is CASSLDPGGTDTQYF. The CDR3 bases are TGTGCCAGCAGCTTAGATCCGGGGGGCACAGATACGCAGTATTTT. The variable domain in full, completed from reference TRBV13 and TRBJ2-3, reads AAGVIQSPRHLIKEKRETATLKCYPIPRHDTVYWYQQGPGQDPQFLISFYEKMQSDKGSIPDRFSAQQFSDYHSELNMSSLELGDSALYFCASSLDPGGTDTQYFGPGTRLTVL.

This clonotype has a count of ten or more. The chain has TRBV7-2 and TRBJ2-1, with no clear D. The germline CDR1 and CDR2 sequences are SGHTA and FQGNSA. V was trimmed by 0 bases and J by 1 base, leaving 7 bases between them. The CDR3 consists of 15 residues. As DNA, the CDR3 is TGTGCCAGCAGCTTAGCGCAAGCTTCCTACAATGAGCAGTTCTTC. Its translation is CASSLAQASYNEQFF.

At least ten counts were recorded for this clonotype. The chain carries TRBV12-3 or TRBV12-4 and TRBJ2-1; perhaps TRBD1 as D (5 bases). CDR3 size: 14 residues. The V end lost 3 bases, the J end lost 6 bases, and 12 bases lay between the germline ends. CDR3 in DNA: TGTGCCAGCAGTTTTCAGGGAATCATCAATGAGCAGTTCTTC. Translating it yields CASSFQGIINEQFF.

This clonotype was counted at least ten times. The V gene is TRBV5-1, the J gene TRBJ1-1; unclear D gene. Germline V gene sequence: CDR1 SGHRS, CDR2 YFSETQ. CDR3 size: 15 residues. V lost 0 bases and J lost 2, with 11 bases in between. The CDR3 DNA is TGCGCCAGCAGCTTGGTACGCGATCGTAACACTGAAGCTTTCTTT. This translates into CASSLVRDRNTEAFF.

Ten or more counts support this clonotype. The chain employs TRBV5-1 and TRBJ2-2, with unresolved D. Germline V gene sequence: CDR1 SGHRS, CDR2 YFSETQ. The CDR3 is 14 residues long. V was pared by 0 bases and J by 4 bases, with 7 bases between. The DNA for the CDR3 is TGCGCCAGCAGCTTGGCCGCCACCACCGGGGAGCTGTTTTTT. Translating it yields CASSLAATTGELFF.

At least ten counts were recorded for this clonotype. This chain's CDR3 is CSASDRSSYNEQFF. The CDR3 DNA follows: TGCAGTGCTTCCGACAGGAGCTCCTACAATGAGCAGTTCTTC. The rearrangement joins TRBV20-1 to TRBJ2-1, with D possibly matching TRBD1 (6 bases). V dropped 5 bases and J dropped 0 bases, with 11 bases sitting between them. Germline V gene sequence: CDR1 DFQATT, CDR2 SNEGSKA (reference sequence). The CDR3 is made up of 14 amino acids.

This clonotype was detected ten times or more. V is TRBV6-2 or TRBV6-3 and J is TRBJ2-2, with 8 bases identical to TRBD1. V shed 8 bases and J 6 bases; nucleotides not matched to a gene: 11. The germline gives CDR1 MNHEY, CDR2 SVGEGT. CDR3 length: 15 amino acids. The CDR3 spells CASSPGQVISGELFF. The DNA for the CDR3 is TGTGCCAGCTCGCCGGGACAGGTCATTTCCGGGGAGCTGTTTTTT.

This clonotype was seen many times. This chain's CDR3 is CSARRGRILAGQADTQYF. Here the CDR3 DNA reads TGCAGTGCTAGACGGGGCCGGATACTAGCGGGGCAAGCAGATACGCAGTATTTT. V usage is TRBV20-1 and J usage is TRBJ2-3; TRBD2 aligns across 10 bases. There are 18 residues in the CDR3. Germline V gives CDR1 DFQATT, CDR2 SNEGSKA (reference sequence). With 2 bases clipped from V and 4 bases from J, the junction kept 15 bases outside the gene matches.